The 31 T cell receptor beta chains below were found in one sample sequenced in a study of blood T cell repertoires in COVID-19. TCRdb's table, derived via immunoSEQ multiplex PCR, lists solely in-frame clones and lacks some. Counted here are 65,000 to 85,000 clones, approximately 88% occurring once; the ten biggest clones make up about 2.1%. Sequenced material: peripheral blood. These receptors all stem from a human donor in a cohort sampled during active COVID-19.

The genes are TRBV3-1 (or the pseudogene TRBV3-2) and TRBJ1-3, with 7 bases aligning to TRBD1. Looked up from germline, CDR1 is LGHDT and CDR2 is YNNKEL (reference sequence). V gave up 4 bases and J gave up 4 bases; unmatched junction bases: 7. The CDR3 extends over 15 amino acids. CDR3 protein: CASSPGTALGNTIYF. The CDR3 DNA is TGTGCCAGCAGCCCCGGGACAGCTTTGGGAAACACCATATATTTT.

In nucleotides, the CDR3 is TGTGCCAGCAGCTTGGACAGCACCGGGGAGCTGTTTTTT. This translates into CASSLDSTGELFF. This rearrangement joins TRBV5-4 to TRBJ2-2; D is unclear. The ends were cut back, 0 bases at V and 4 bases at J, with 4 bases in the middle. CDR1 and CDR2 from the germline V gene are SGHNT and YYREEE (reference sequence). The CDR3 contains 13 residues.

This rearrangement joins TRBV5-8 to TRBJ2-4; TRBD2 matches at 7 bases. The V and J ends lost 0 bases and 6 bases, in that order; junction bases with no gene match: 3. This CDR3 comprises 14 residues. CDR1 SGHTS and CDR2 YDEGEE come from the germline V gene. The CDR3 loop is CASSLVGRGNIQYF. CDR3 coding DNA: TGTGCCAGCAGCTTGGTAGGGAGGGGAAACATTCAGTACTTC.

V gene TRBV7-8 combines with J gene TRBJ1-5; D ambiguous. Germline assignment: CDR1 SGHVS and CDR2 FQNEAQ. With 1 base removed from V and 6 bases from J, the gap between germline ends came to 13 bases. CDR3 size: 15 residues. Here the CDR3 reads CASSLDRAGSQPQHF. In nucleotides, the CDR3 is TGTGCCAGCAGCTTAGATCGCGCGGGAAGTCAGCCCCAGCATTTT.

The chain uses TRBV6-5 and TRBJ2-3; D is ambiguous. The V and J ends lost 0 bases and 1 base respectively, with 5 bases between them. CDR1 and CDR2 (germline): MNHEY, SVGAGI. The CDR3 is 14 amino acids. This chain's CDR3 is CASSYSPGTDTQYF. The CDR3 nucleotides read TGTGCCAGCAGTTACTCGCCGGGCACAGATACGCAGTATTTT.

The chain couples TRBV19 to TRBJ1-4; TRBD1 is a possible D gene (5 bases). Trimming cost V 4 bases and J 2 bases, with 14 bases left between them. CDR3 length: 16 amino acids. The V gene's germline CDR1 is LNHDA and CDR2 SQIVND (reference sequence). CDR3 residues: CASSRNSGATNEKLFF. The CDR3 coding sequence is TGTGCCAGTAGTAGAAACTCTGGGGCGACTAATGAAAAACTGTTTTTT.

The V call is TRBV19, the J call TRBJ2-1, with 9 bases fitting TRBD2. The CDR3 has 17 amino acids. CDR1 and CDR2 from the germline V gene are LNHDA and SQIVND (reference sequence). The ends lost 7 bases at V and 0 bases at J; junction bases unmatched: 10. The CDR3, as DNA: TGTGCCAGTACCCGGACTAGCGCTTATCGCTCCTACAATGAGCAGTTCTTC. Amino acid sequence: CASTRTSAYRSYNEQFF.

The genes are TRBV30 and TRBJ2-2; 8 bases are a match to TRBD2. CDR1 GTSNPN and CDR2 SVGIG come from the germline V gene (reference sequence). The CDR3 runs to 15 residues. Germline trimming cut 4 bases from V and 8 bases from J; bases unmatched to any gene: 12. The CDR3 protein is CAWITSGGIAGELFF. Here the CDR3 DNA reads TGTGCCTGGATCACTTCGGGGGGGATAGCTGGGGAGCTGTTTTTT.

This clone was seen more than once but under ten times. The rearrangement uses TRBV3-1 (or the pseudogene TRBV3-2) and TRBJ1-2, with 9 bases lining up with TRBD1. CDR1 LGHDT and CDR2 YNNKEL come from the germline V gene (reference sequence). V lost 6 bases and J lost 4; bases outside the gene matches: 3. This CDR3 has 13 amino acids. The CDR3 loop reads CASSSQGAYGYTF. DNA of the CDR3: TGTGCCAGCAGTTCACAGGGGGCCTATGGCTACACCTTC.

The V call is TRBV14, the J call TRBJ2-3; perhaps TRBD2 as D (6 bases). Germline V gene data show CDR1 as SGHDN and CDR2 as FVKESK. This CDR3 region has 14 residues. V was shortened by 4 bases and J by 2 bases, with 10 bases between the two germline ends. The CDR3 spells CASSRAGSTDTQYF. The CDR3 bases are TGTGCCAGCAGCCGGGCGGGGTCCACAGATACGCAGTATTTT.

The chain uses TRBV30 and TRBJ1-4, with D unclear. CDR3 length: 14 residues. Germline CDR1 is GTSNPN and CDR2 is SVGIG (reference sequence). V was cut by 2 bases and J by 8 bases, with 15 bases left in between. This CDR3 is CAWSQQIGKEKLFF. The CDR3 coding sequence is TGTGCCTGGAGTCAGCAGATCGGGAAAGAAAAACTGTTTTTT.

V and J are TRBV6-2 or TRBV6-3 and TRBJ2-7; D perhaps matches TRBD1 (5 bases). Germline assignment: CDR1 MNHEY and CDR2 SVGEGT. V was trimmed by 2 bases and J by 2 bases, leaving 10 bases between them. This CDR3 has 14 residues. CDR3 in amino acids: CASSYPGLTYEQYF. DNA for the CDR3: TGTGCCAGCAGTTACCCAGGGCTAACCTACGAGCAGTACTTC.

This chain uses TRBV5-6 with TRBJ2-7, with 11 bases lining up with TRBD1. Germline V gene lookup returns CDR1 SGHDT and CDR2 YYEEEE. The CDR3 totals 15 residues. V lost 3 bases and J lost 5; bases outside the gene matches: 7. CDR3 in DNA: TGTGCCAGCAGCTCAACCGGGACAGGGGGTCACGAGCAGTACTTC. Translating it yields CASSSTGTGGHEQYF.

This clone was recorded only once. The CDR3 loop reads CASSQGQGPYEQYF. CDR3 bases: TGTGCCAGTAGCCAGGGACAGGGCCCCTACGAGCAGTACTTC. V usage is TRBV19 and J usage is TRBJ2-7; 9 bases are a match to TRBD1. V trimming: 6 bases; J trimming: 2 bases; junction bases outside the gene matches: 5. Germline loops: CDR1 LNHDA, CDR2 SQIVND (reference sequence). The CDR3 is 14 amino acids.

V and J are TRBV19 and TRBJ2-1, with 10 bases aligning to TRBD2. The J segment lost 9 bases and the V segment lost 11 bases, leaving 13 bases of the junction unmatched. There are 14 residues in the CDR3. Per germline, CDR1 LNHDA and CDR2 SQIVND (reference sequence). CDR3 amino acids: CAARGVAGGGEQFF. As DNA, the CDR3 is TGTGCCGCGCGGGGGGTAGCGGGAGGAGGTGAGCAGTTCTTC.

The chain joins TRBV18 to TRBJ1-5, with no clear D. CDR1 is KGHSH, CDR2 LQKENI, per germline. CDR3 length: 14 amino acids. V gave up 2 bases and J gave up 4 bases, with 9 bases separating them. The DNA of the CDR3 is TGTGCCAGCTCACCAGGCTCAGATAATCAGCCCCAGCATTTT. Translation gives CASSPGSDNQPQHF.

This clone came up once. V is TRBV28 and J is TRBJ2-3; D gene ambiguous. CDR1 and CDR2 from the germline V gene are MDHEN and SYDVKM. This CDR3 spans 15 amino acids. Between the trimmed V and J ends, which lost 7 bases and 1 base, there was a span of 15 bases. CDR3 coding DNA: TGTGCCAGCACCCCCCCCCGACAAGGCACAGATACGCAGTATTTT. It yields the protein CASTPPRQGTDTQYF.

CDR3 DNA sequence: TGCGCCAGCAGCATACAGGGCCCCCACACAGATACGCAGTATTTT. Its protein product is CASSIQGPHTDTQYF. The chain uses TRBV5-1 and TRBJ2-3; D may be TRBD1 (6 bases). The V end lost 4 bases, the J end lost 2 bases, and 14 bases lay between the germline ends. CDR3 length: 15 residues. Germline assignment: CDR1 SGHRS and CDR2 YFSETQ.

The CDR3 region has the DNA TGTGCCAGCTTCGGGACAGGGTCCTACGAGCAGTACTTC. This codes for CASFGTGSYEQYF. The chain recombines TRBV28 with TRBJ2-7, with 9 bases fitting TRBD1. The V gene's germline CDR1 is MDHEN and CDR2 SYDVKM. V lost 8 bases, J lost 1 base, and 3 bases stayed unmatched. There are 13 residues in the CDR3.

This chain links TRBV24-1 with TRBJ2-5; D is possibly TRBD2 (5 bases). Germline CDR1 is KGHDR and CDR2 is SFDVKD. The CDR3 loop spans 15 amino acids. V lost 3 bases to trimming and J lost 0 bases, with 10 bases between them. Written as DNA, the CDR3 is TGTGCCACCAGTGATCCCGGGGAGTACCAAGAGACCCAGTACTTC. Residues: CATSDPGEYQETQYF.

The chain has TRBV18 and TRBJ2-1, with 7 bases lining up with TRBD1. This CDR3 has 17 amino acids. V was pared by 3 bases and J by 4 bases, with 12 bases of the junction left unmatched. Germline CDR1 and CDR2: KGHSH and LQKENI. The DNA for the CDR3 is TGTGCCAGCTCACCTCCCGGAAGACAGGGAATGTACAATGAGCAGTTCTTC. Its protein is CASSPPGRQGMYNEQFF.

As for this clone: Other DNA sequences in this sample translate to the same CDR3. V and J are TRBV18 and TRBJ2-7; 7 bases are a match to TRBD1. Per the germline V gene, CDR1 is KGHSH and CDR2 is LQKENI. The V gene end was trimmed by 3 bases and the J gene end by 3 bases; junction bases not matched to a gene: 5. The CDR3 has 14 amino acids. The CDR3 loop is CASSPGTVFYEQYF. The CDR3 coding sequence is TGTGCCAGCTCACCCGGGACAGTATTCTACGAGCAGTACTTC.

This chain uses TRBV7-2 with TRBJ1-2, with 8 bases aligning to TRBD1. Germline CDR1 SGHTA, CDR2 FQGNSA. The CDR3 loop spans 15 amino acids. Trimming took 3 bases from V and 4 from J; bases not matched to a gene: 7. In DNA form, the CDR3 reads TGTGCCAGCAGCTTGGGACAGGCCAGGGGCTATGGCTACACCTTC. It specifies CASSLGQARGYGYTF.

The rearrangement joins TRBV7-3 to TRBJ1-1; D gene unclear. This CDR3 is built from 13 residues. The V gene's germline CDR1 is SGHTA and CDR2 FQGTGA. The ends were cut back, 2 bases at V and 5 bases at J, with 9 bases in the middle. The DNA for the CDR3 is TGTGCCAGCAGCTTAGGAGGAAAAACTGAAGCTTTCTTT. As protein: CASSLGGKTEAFF.

The V call is TRBV24-1, the J call TRBJ2-2, with D perhaps TRBD2 (6 bases). The CDR3 has 13 amino acids. Trimming took off 4 bases at V and 6 bases at J, with 8 bases between the two ends. Per germline, CDR1 KGHDR and CDR2 SFDVKD. The CDR3 nucleotides read TGTGCCACCAGTGACCGGAGGGCCGGGGAGCTGTTTTTT. Translation: CATSDRRAGELFF.

V and J are TRBV19 and TRBJ1-1; D remains ambiguous. The ends were cut back, 5 bases at V and 1 base at J, with 11 bases in the middle. Germline CDR1 LNHDA, CDR2 SQIVND (reference sequence). The CDR3 spans 14 residues. CDR3 loop: CASSSTTRNTEAFF. The CDR3 DNA sequence: TGTGCCAGTAGTTCCACAACCAGGAACACTGAAGCTTTCTTT.

In this sample, this clone turned up a few times. This chain joins TRBV5-1 and TRBJ2-2; TRBD1 aligns across 7 bases. The CDR3 has 18 amino acids. Looked up from germline, CDR1 is SGHRS and CDR2 is YFSETQ. The V segment lost 0 bases and the J segment 0 bases; nucleotides outside the gene matches: 8. CDR3 in DNA: TGCGCCAGCAGCTTGGAGACTCAGGGGGTAGCGAACACCGGGGAGCTGTTTTTT. Amino acids: CASSLETQGVANTGELFF.

The chain has TRBV27 and TRBJ1-1, with D possibly TRBD1 on 5 matching bases. Trimming removed 2 bases from V and 1 base from J, with 8 bases in between. Germline CDR1 is MNHEY and CDR2 is SMNVEV (reference sequence). CDR3 size: 14 residues. CDR3 DNA sequence: TGTGCCAGCAGTTTAACGGGGGGGAACACTGAAGCTTTCTTT. Protein sequence: CASSLTGGNTEAFF.

This clone showed up just once. CDR3 loop: CATSDFQGAGYTF. For the CDR3, the DNA is TGTGCCACCAGTGATTTCCAGGGGGCTGGCTACACCTTC. The chain couples TRBV24-1 to TRBJ1-2; 8 bases map to TRBD1. The V gene's germline CDR1 is KGHDR and CDR2 SFDVKD. Trimming at V came to 1 base and at J to 7 bases, leaving 1 base not matched to a gene. The CDR3 is made up of 13 amino acids.

The rearrangement joins TRBV7-9 to TRBJ1-4, with TRBD1 as a possible D gene (5 bases). The CDR3 has 15 amino acids. Germline CDR1 and CDR2: SEHNR and FQNEAQ (reference sequence). The V end lost 5 bases, the J end lost 7 bases, and 17 bases lay between the germline ends. For the CDR3, the DNA is TGTGCCAGCAGCCCCGACAGACTTGGATTTGAAAAACTGTTTTTT. Its translation is CASSPDRLGFEKLFF.

This clone came up a few times. The chain carries TRBV18 and TRBJ1-2; D gene uncertain. Germline V gene data show CDR1 as KGHSH and CDR2 as LQKENI. The CDR3 spans 14 residues. V lost 2 bases and J 1 base, leaving 8 bases between the germline ends. The CDR3 region is CASSPILDNYGYTF. As DNA, the CDR3 is TGTGCCAGCTCACCAATCCTAGATAACTATGGCTACACCTTC.